The present T cell receptor (beta chain) was sequenced within a study of neoadjuvant nivolumab and ipilimumab in lung cancer. Whole-study context: Nivolumab 3 mg/kg was given days 1, 15 and 29, plus ipilimumab 1 mg/kg day 1 in combination. Study-level results: Higher pretherapy blood TCR richness went with higher resected-tumor richness.

The table came from immunoSEQ multiplex PCR; TCRdb's copy has only in-frame clones and leaves some out. The sample comprises 15,000 to 20,000 clones, around three quarters of which are singletons, and 7.5% to 9% rests with the top ten. Regarding this clone: Its antigen is still unknown.

The sequencing used tumor tissue, collected after neoadjuvant nivolumab, alone or with ipilimumab, at or shortly before surgery. The TCR was taken from an adult with non-small cell lung cancer.

CDR3 sequence: CASSADRGLFSGANVLTF. In nucleotides, the CDR3 is TGTGCCAGCAGCGCGGACAGGGGATTATTCTCTGGGGCCAACGTCCTGACTTTC. This chain links TRBV9 with TRBJ2-6; 9 bases are shared with TRBD1. Germline loops: CDR1 SGDLS, CDR2 YYNGEE. The CDR3 sequence is 18 residues long. Trimming took 3 bases from V and 0 from J; bases not matched to a gene: 7.